The T cell receptor (beta chain) described here comes from a study of T cells in Graves' hyperthyroidism and ophthalmopathy. Only a few counts were recorded for this clonotype. Germline V gene lookup returns CDR1 SQVTM and CDR2 ANQGSEA. Trimming shortened V by 4 bases and J by 3 bases, and 14 bases separated the two germline ends. The length of the CDR3 is 14 residues. Amplification of TCR beta CDR3 regions was performed using RNA transcripts as template. The HTBI primer set served for first-round RT-PCR of the TCR CDR3. TCRdb ran MiXCR on the multiplex PCR reads and lists one entry per CDR3 protein. The table includes 300,000 to 450,000 distinct CDR3 sequences, about a sixth detected once.

The sequence derives from a woman aged 25 to 39 with Graves' hyperthyroidism that later progressed to Graves' ophthalmopathy. The sequencing input was blood. V usage is TRBV29-1 and J usage is TRBJ2-3; D might be TRBD2 (5 bases). The CDR3 nucleotides read TGCAGCGTTGGGGTGAGAGGGAGAACAGATACGCAGTATTTT. This encodes CSVGVRGRTDTQYF.